The rows below give T cell receptor beta chains drawn from one sample of a study of shared clonotypes between healthy human individuals. Profiling relied on immunoSEQ multiplex PCR, and the TCRdb table lists in-frame clones only, not all of them. The sample lists 450,000 to 500,000 clones; roughly 80% were seen once. The sequenced sample consisted of PBMCs. The receptors here all came from a woman aged 40-49 years in good health. Some clones in this sample may be carry-over from other donors' samples. CDR3s include the opening cysteine and the closing phenylalanine or tryptophan. The D gene is left open where the match is weak. Not every row has a clone size; where given, it reads once, few, many or a size class.

15,few,-,TRBJ2-1,TRBV7-2,TGTGCCAGCAGCTTGGGGGGACGCACATACAATGAGCAGTTCTTC,CASSLGGRTYNEQFF
13,-,-,TRBJ2-7,TRBV11-3,TGTGCCAGCAGCTACATCACAGGCTACGAGCAGTACTTC,CASSYITGYEQYF
15,-,TRBD1,TRBJ2-7,TRBV9,TGTGCCAGCAGCGTAGGGACAGGGGGTGGCTACGAGCAGTACTTC,CASSVGTGGGYEQYF
14,-,-,TRBJ2-7,TRBV5-1,TGCGCCAGCAGCTTGGAAGGTAGGCCCTACGAGCAGTACTTC,CASSLEGRPYEQYF
16,-,-,TRBJ1-3,TRBV7-3,TGTGCCAGCAGCGCAGGCCCCTTGAGCTCTGGAAACACCATATATTTT,CASSAGPLSSGNTIYF
15,few,-,TRBJ1-1,TRBV10-3,TGTGCCATCAGTTCGGCAGGAGGGGGAAACACTGAAGCTTTCTTT,CAISSAGGGNTEAFF
13,-,-,TRBJ2-1,TRBV28,TGTGCCAGCAGGACCGGGACCCCGAATGAGCAGTTCTTC,CASRTGTPNEQFF
15,-,TRBD1,TRBJ2-6,TRBV15,TGTGCCACCAGCAGAGGGGGGACAGGGCGTGCCGTCCTGACTTTC,CATSRGGTGRAVLTF
16,-,TRBD1,TRBJ2-7,TRBV11-2,TGTGCCAGCAGCTTATTGGGACAGGGGGCGACCTACGAGCAGTACTTC,CASSLLGQGATYEQYF
15,-,TRBD1,TRBJ2-2,TRBV6-6,TGTGCCAGCAGACCCGGGACAGGGGGCATCGGGGAGCTGTTTTTT,CASRPGTGGIGELFF
15,-,-,TRBJ1-1,TRBV6-5,TGTGCCAGCACTCTTAGGGGAGATCCGAACACTGAAGCTTTCTTT,CASTLRGDPNTEAFF
14,-,TRBD1,TRBJ2-7,TRBV15,TGTGCCACCAGCAGGGACAGGTTAGCCTACGAGCAGTACTTC,CATSRDRLAYEQYF
13,-,-,TRBJ1-2,TRBV5-4,TGTGCCAGCAGCTTCGGTGGGCTAAATGGCTACACCTTC,CASSFGGLNGYTF
14,few,TRBD2,TRBJ2-5,TRBV7-9,TGTGCCAGCAGCTTAGATGGACTAGCGGAGACCCAGTACTTC,CASSLDGLAETQYF
15,-,-,TRBJ2-1,TRBV7-7,TGTGCCAGCAGTGGGGGAGAGGGATCTCACAATGAGCAGTTCTTC,CASSGGEGSHNEQFF
16,-,-,TRBJ1-1,TRBV9,TGTGCCAGCAGCGTAGGGACGGGGCGGAGAAGCACTGAAGCTTTCTTT,CASSVGTGRRSTEAFF
15,-,TRBD1,TRBJ1-1,TRBV6-1,TGTGCCGGGGGACACCGGGACAGGGTGGTCACTGAAGCTTTCTTT,CAGGHRDRVVTEAFF
15,few,-,TRBJ2-3,TRBV5-1,TGCGCCAGCAGCTTGGGTCGCGGTAACACAGATACGCAGTATTTT,CASSLGRGNTDTQYF
14,-,TRBD2,TRBJ2-3,TRBV18,TGTGCCAGCGCCGGGGCTAGCGGGTCAGATACGCAGTATTTT,CASAGASGSDTQYF
15,-,-,TRBJ2-3,TRBV27,TGTGCCAGCAGTTTACGTGACAGGTACACAGATACGCAGTATTTT,CASSLRDRYTDTQYF
16,-,TRBD2,TRBJ2-1,TRBV6-5,TGTGCCAGCAGTTACTCGACGGGAGGCCCGGGGAATGAGCAGTTCTTC,CASSYSTGGPGNEQFF
16,-,TRBD2,TRBJ2-3,TRBV6-6,TGTGCCAGCAGTCCAGGGACTAGCGGGCGAACAGATACGCAGTATTTT,CASSPGTSGRTDTQYF
15,-,-,TRBJ2-1,TRBV9,TGTGCCAGCAGCGTAGGTGGTCCCCTTAATCGTGAGCAGTTCTTC,CASSVGGPLNREQFF
17,once,-,TRBJ2-5,TRBV12-5,TGTGCTAGTGGTGAACCCCGGGGCCACCCAGGTGACGAGACCCAGTACTTC,CASGEPRGHPGDETQYF
17,once,-,TRBJ1-4,TRBV13,TGTGCCAGCAGCCCCGGTACGTCAAGGGCAGCCACTGAAAAACTGTTTTTT,CASSPGTSRAATEKLFF
14,-,-,TRBJ2-3,TRBV2,TGTGCCAGCAGTGAAAGTTACAGCACAGATACGCAGTATTTT,CASSESYSTDTQYF
16,many,-,TRBJ2-1,TRBV7-9,TGTGCCAGCAGCCCCCCCGAAGGGACCTCCTACAATGAGCAGTTCTTC,CASSPPEGTSYNEQFF
14,-,TRBD2,TRBJ2-1,TRBV7-2,TGTGCCAGCAGCTTAACTAGCGGTGGCTATGAGCAGTTCTTC,CASSLTSGGYEQFF
16,many,-,TRBJ1-1,TRBV6-5,TGTGCCAGCAGTTACGGAGCTGGGGTGAAGGGAACTGAAGCTTTCTTT,CASSYGAGVKGTEAFF
15,-,TRBD2,TRBJ2-7,TRBV4-2,TGTGCCAGCAGCCAAGAGCGGGAGGGAGCCTACGAGCAGTACTTC,CASSQEREGAYEQYF
17,many,TRBD2,TRBJ2-3,TRBV5-1,TGCGCCAGCAGCTTGTCGGCGGGAGATCCTAGCACAGATACGCAGTATTTT,CASSLSAGDPSTDTQYF
17,-,-,TRBJ1-2,TRBV7-8,TGTGCCAGCAGGTTCGGGACGAGGGCGTCGGCTAACTATGGCTACACCTTC,CASRFGTRASANYGYTF
13,-,-,TRBJ1-2,TRBV14,TGTGCCAGCAGCCAAGTCAGGAATAATGGCTACACCTTC,CASSQVRNNGYTF
15,-,-,TRBJ2-1,TRBV27,TGTGCCAGCGGACTGGGGGCGGGAGTTCTGAATGAGCAGTTCTTC,CASGLGAGVLNEQFF
15,-,TRBD2,TRBJ2-1,TRBV7-9,TGTGCCAGCAGGTTCCGGACTAGCTCCTACAATGAGCAGTTCTTC,CASRFRTSSYNEQFF
15,-,TRBD1,TRBJ1-2,TRBV15,TGTGCCATCAGCAGAGATCGGGACAGCGCTTATGGCTACACCTTC,CAISRDRDSAYGYTF
21,-,-,TRBJ2-4,TRBV14,TGTGCCAGCAGCCAAGATCGCTTGGGAACTAGAGTCAGCAGAGCCAAAAACATTCAGTACTTC,CASSQDRLGTRVSRAKNIQYF
13,-,-,TRBJ1-1,TRBV9,TGTGCCAGCAGCCCGGGAGGGGGGCAGGGTGCTTTCTTT,CASSPGGGQGAFF
13,-,-,TRBJ2-5,TRBV28,TGTGCCAGCACGAGGGGATTCAGGGAGACCCAGTACTTC,CASTRGFRETQYF
11,once,-,TRBJ2-3,TRBV6-1,TGTGCCAGCAGTTACGGGCAGATGCAGTATTTT,CASSYGQMQYF
15,-,TRBD1,TRBJ1-1,TRBV6-5,TGTGCCAGCAGCCAAGCCGGGGACAGGAACACTGAAGCTTTCTTT,CASSQAGDRNTEAFF
15,-,-,TRBJ2-4,TRBV2,TGTGCCAGCAGTCCCGGGATTATAGCCAAAAACATTCAGTACTTC,CASSPGIIAKNIQYF
17,few,-,TRBJ2-7,TRBV7-8,TGTGCCAGCAGCTTAGCGGGAGGACAGGAGAGCTCCTACGAGCAGTACTTC,CASSLAGGQESSYEQYF
15,-,-,TRBJ2-1,TRBV7-3,TGTGCCAGCAGCTGGGACGGGGGCTCCTACAATGAGCAGTTCTTC,CASSWDGGSYNEQFF
17,-,TRBD1,TRBJ1-1,TRBV28,TGTGCCAGCAGTTTGGGGGGGCGACAGGGGCCGTACACTGAAGCTTTCTTT,CASSLGGRQGPYTEAFF
17,-,-,TRBJ2-7,TRBV5-1,TGCGCCAGCAGCTTAGGGTCGTTATCGCCGGGCAGTTACGAGCAGTACTTC,CASSLGSLSPGSYEQYF
15,-,-,TRBJ2-7,TRBV15,TGTGCCACCAGCGATCGTACAGTCTCGGTATACGAGCAGTACTTC,CATSDRTVSVYEQYF
14,-,-,TRBJ1-1,TRBV18,TGTGCCAGCTCACCCCGGGGGCTAAGAACTGAAGCTTTCTTT,CASSPRGLRTEAFF
14,-,TRBD1,TRBJ1-1,TRBV5-1,TGCGCCAGCAGCTCGGGACAGTCGAACACTGAAGCTTTCTTT,CASSSGQSNTEAFF
15,-,TRBD1,TRBJ2-7,TRBV9,TGTGCCAGCAGCGTAGCGTCAGGGGGTTCGTACGAGCAGTACTTC,CASSVASGGSYEQYF
13,-,-,TRBJ2-3,TRBV18,TGTGCCAGCTCACCACGGGTTGGGGATACGCAGTATTTT,CASSPRVGDTQYF
15,once,TRBD1,TRBJ2-1,TRBV9,TGTGCCAGCAGCGTCCGGACAGGGAGTTACAATGAGCAGTTCTTC,CASSVRTGSYNEQFF
13,-,TRBD1,TRBJ1-5,TRBV29-1,TGCAGCGCCCGGACAGGGGGCCGGCAGCCCCAGCATTTT,CSARTGGRQPQHF